The 29 T cell receptor beta chains given below trace back to one sample, sequenced in a study of shared clonotypes between healthy human individuals. Only in-frame clones appear in the TCRdb table, and some are missing; sequencing was by immunoSEQ multiplex PCR. The sample consists of some 2.3 million clones, approximately 95% of them appearing once. The specimen sequenced was naive CD4+ T cells from PBMCs. Stated subset: CD45RA+ positively selected. All receptors come from a man younger than 35 in good health. Some clones in this sample may be carry-over from other donors' samples.

In the case of this clone: The sample has other DNA sequences that encode this CDR3 too. The rearrangement links TRBV5-1 to TRBJ2-3; 7 positions agree with TRBD2. CDR1 is SGHRS, CDR2 YFSETQ, per germline. The CDR3 is 16 amino acids. V lost 0 bases, J lost 0 bases, and 4 bases stayed unmatched. The CDR3 region is CASSLGLATSTDTQYF. The CDR3 nucleotides are TGCGCCAGCAGCTTGGGACTAGCTACTAGCACAGATACGCAGTATTTT.

This chain links TRBV25-1 with TRBJ2-1; the match to TRBD1 covers 7 bases. J was trimmed by 1 base and V by 4 bases; bases with no gene match: 7. This CDR3 contains 16 residues. Per the germline V gene, CDR1 is MGHDK and CDR2 is SYGVNS. CDR3 DNA sequence: TGTGCCAGCAGTGTCACCGGGGACAGTTCCTACAATGAGCAGTTCTTC. This encodes CASSVTGDSSYNEQFF.

The V call is TRBV30, the J call TRBJ2-5, with 9 bases that match TRBD1. The V gene's germline CDR1 is GTSNPN and CDR2 SVGIG (reference sequence). V gave up 5 bases and J gave up 5 bases; unmatched junction bases: 12. This CDR3 comprises 15 residues. CDR3 sequence reads: CAWDATGGSRETQYF. The CDR3 DNA is TGTGCCTGGGACGCGACAGGGGGGAGCCGGGAGACCCAGTACTTC.

The V and J genes are TRBV27 and TRBJ1-2, with D possibly matching TRBD1 (5 bases). Trimming left V 3 bases short and J 4 bases short, with 18 bases between. Germline lookup yields CDR1 MNHEY and CDR2 SMNVEV (reference sequence). The CDR3 spans 16 residues. CDR3 in DNA: TGTGCCAGCAGTTTGGGCCTGGGAGGGGCGGGCTATGGCTACACCTTC. It translates to CASSLGLGGAGYGYTF.

The CDR3 bases are TGTGCCAGCAGTGTGAGGGGCTTGGTTCAGCCCCAGCATTTT. The encoded protein is CASSVRGLVQPQHF. The J gene is TRBJ1-5, the V gene TRBV6-4; D is perhaps TRBD1 (5 bases). Trimming took off 4 bases at V and 6 bases at J, with 13 bases between the two ends. CDR1 MRHNA and CDR2 SNTAGT come from the germline V gene. The CDR3 runs 14 residues.

CDR3 region: CASSLAWQVEQFF. CDR3 DNA: TGTGCCAGCAGCTTGGCATGGCAAGTTGAGCAGTTCTTC. The chain couples TRBV5-6 to TRBJ2-1; D is undetermined. CDR1 SGHDT and CDR2 YYEEEE come from the germline V gene. Between the trimmed V and J ends, which lost 0 bases and 9 bases, there was a span of 10 bases. The CDR3 is made up of 13 amino acids.

V gene TRBV28 combines with J gene TRBJ2-3; TRBD2 agrees at 12 bases. V trimming: 6 bases; J trimming: 3 bases; junction bases outside the gene matches: 4. Germline CDR1 and CDR2: MDHEN and SYDVKM. The CDR3 is 15 residues long. The DNA for the CDR3 is TGTGCCAGCAGACTAGGACTAGCGGGAACAGATACGCAGTATTTT. Translation gives CASRLGLAGTDTQYF.

V is TRBV6-1 and J is TRBJ1-1; perhaps TRBD1 as D (6 bases). V was shortened by 6 bases and J by 1 base, with 9 bases between the two germline ends. In germline, CDR1 is MNHNS, CDR2 SASEGT. The CDR3 is 13 residues long. CDR3 DNA sequence: TGTGCCAGCAGAGCGACAGGGAACACTGAAGCTTTCTTT. It is translated as CASRATGNTEAFF.

The V and J genes are TRBV28 and TRBJ2-4, with 9 bases identical to TRBD2. V gave up 5 bases and J gave up 7 bases; unmatched junction bases: 18. CDR1 is MDHEN and CDR2 is SYDVKM in the germline V gene. This CDR3 comprises 18 residues. CDR3 residues: CASSPTGGREGSLNIQYF. The DNA for the CDR3 is TGTGCCAGCAGTCCTACCGGGGGGCGGGAGGGTTCACTCAACATTCAGTACTTC.

This chain connects TRBV2 to TRBJ2-3; D remains unclear. The CDR3 length is 15 residues. Trimming pared 6 bases from V and 4 bases from J, leaving 17 bases between. CDR1 and CDR2 from the germline V gene are SNHLY and FYNNEI. CDR3 loop: CASRQFDSRADTQYF. In DNA, the CDR3 is TGTGCCAGCAGACAGTTCGACTCAAGGGCAGATACGCAGTATTTT.

The genes are TRBV6-5 and TRBJ1-4; the D gene is possibly TRBD1 (5 bases). The CDR3 extends over 15 amino acids. The germline gives CDR1 MNHEY, CDR2 SVGAGI. V shed 4 bases and J shed 0 bases, with 9 bases lying between them. CDR3 protein: CASSSDRTTNEKLFF. The DNA of the CDR3 is TGTGCCAGCAGTTCCGACAGAACAACTAATGAAAAACTGTTTTTT.

This chain links TRBV19 with TRBJ2-4; 8 bases agree with TRBD2. CDR1 LNHDA and CDR2 SQIVND come from the germline V gene (reference sequence). This CDR3 has 15 residues. The V and J ends lost 3 bases and 0 bases, in that order; junction bases with no gene match: 1. The CDR3 here is CASSIREGAKNIQYF. The CDR3 region has the DNA TGTGCCAGTAGTATCCGGGAGGGAGCCAAAAACATTCAGTACTTC.

The J gene is TRBJ1-2, the V gene TRBV25-1; D gene unclear. The CDR3 runs 13 residues. V dropped 3 bases and J dropped 8 bases, with 13 bases sitting between them. Germline CDR1 reads MGHDK; CDR2 reads SYGVNS. This chain's CDR3 is CASSEQSRSGYTF. CDR3 nucleotide sequence: TGTGCCAGCAGTGAGCAGTCCCGATCCGGCTACACCTTC.

The chain couples TRBV11-2 to TRBJ2-7; 8 nucleotides agree with TRBD1. CDR1 is SGHAT, CDR2 FQNNGV, per germline. Trimming took 3 bases from V and 7 from J; bases not matched to a gene: 8. The CDR3 covers 14 residues. The CDR3 DNA is TGTGCCAGCAGCTTCCTACAGGGGGGCCGGGAGCAGTACTTC. Amino acids: CASSFLQGGREQYF.

The gene calls are TRBV14 and TRBJ2-1; no reliable D call. Looked up from germline, CDR1 is SGHDN and CDR2 is FVKESK. CDR3 length equals 14 residues. V was trimmed by 1 base and J by 8 bases, leaving 12 bases between them. CDR3 loop: CASSQVDREDEQFF. CDR3 DNA sequence: TGTGCCAGCAGCCAAGTGGATCGTGAGGATGAGCAGTTCTTC.

The V gene is TRBV5-1, the J gene TRBJ1-1; unclear D gene. CDR3 length: 16 amino acids. Germline loops: CDR1 SGHRS, CDR2 YFSETQ. V lost 3 bases, J lost 3 bases, and 18 bases lay in between. The chain's CDR3 is CASSYGDGDSHTEAFF. CDR3 DNA: TGCGCCAGCAGCTATGGAGACGGGGATTCCCACACTGAAGCTTTCTTT.

This clone has more than one count but fewer than ten. J is TRBJ1-1 and V is TRBV28; maybe TRBD1 (5 bases). Germline V gives CDR1 MDHEN, CDR2 SYDVKM. V lost 4 bases and J lost 1, with 13 bases in between. The CDR3 sequence is 15 residues long. CDR3 loop: CASSSPWGTNTEAFF. In DNA, the CDR3 is TGTGCCAGCAGTTCACCTTGGGGGACGAACACTGAAGCTTTCTTT.

The CDR3 reads CASSVAWTSGSTDTQYF. The CDR3 DNA sequence: TGTGCCAGCAGCGTAGCTTGGACTAGCGGGAGTACAGATACGCAGTATTTT. This chain connects TRBV9 to TRBJ2-3, with TRBD2 matching 13 bases. The CDR3 contains 17 residues. J gave up 3 bases and V 0 bases, and 4 bases lay outside the gene matches. CDR1 and CDR2 (germline): SGDLS, YYNGEE.

The chain combines TRBV7-3 with TRBJ1-1; 10 bases agree with TRBD1. V lost 4 bases, J lost 4 bases, and 6 bases stayed unmatched. Germline V gene data show CDR1 as SGHTA and CDR2 as FQGTGA. CDR3 length equals 15 residues. The CDR3 DNA reads as TGTGCCAGCAGCTCGACGACAGGGGGCATCACTGAAGCTTTCTTT. Translation: CASSSTTGGITEAFF.

Notes on this clone: Other DNA sequences in this specimen translate into the identical CDR3. The rearrangement joins TRBV6-6 to TRBJ2-1; D is unresolved. Trimming stripped 5 bases from V and 7 bases from J, with 6 bases between. The CDR3 sequence is 11 residues long. CDR1 is MNHNY, CDR2 SVGAGI, per germline (reference sequence). CDR3 region: CASSPSNEQFF. In nucleotides, the CDR3 is TGTGCCAGCAGTCCCTCTAATGAGCAGTTCTTC.

The CDR3 is CASSSGGSYNEQFF. The CDR3 coding sequence is TGTGCCAGCAGCTCCGGGGGATCCTACAATGAGCAGTTCTTC. V usage is TRBV11-2 and J usage is TRBJ2-1; weak D call: TRBD2 (6 bases). The germline V gene has CDR1 SGHAT and CDR2 FQNNGV. The CDR3 has 14 residues. V was clipped by 4 bases and J by 1 base, with 8 bases between them. Based on the CDR3 plus reference TRBV11-2 and TRBJ2-1, the full variable domain is EAGVAQSPRYKIIEKRQSVAFWCNPISGHATLYWYQQILGQGPKLLIQFQNNGVVDDSQLPKDRFSAERLKGVDSTLKIQPAKLEDSAVYLCASSSGGSYNEQFFGPGTRLTVL.

V gene TRBV28 combines with J gene TRBJ2-1; 14 bases align to TRBD2. The CDR3 totals 14 residues. Trimming took 6 bases from V and 12 from J; bases not matched to a gene: 7. The germline CDR1 and CDR2 sequences are MDHEN and SYDVKM. CDR3 region: CASSRGLAGGRQFF. In DNA form, the CDR3 reads TGTGCCAGCAGCCGAGGACTAGCGGGGGGCCGGCAGTTCTTC. Filled out from reference TRBV28 and TRBJ2-1, the complete variable domain reads DVKVTQSSRYLVKRTGEKVFLECVQDMDHENMFWYRQDPGLGLRLIYFSYDVKMKEKGDIPEGYSVSREKKERFSLILESASTNQTSMYLCASSRGLAGGRQFFGPGTRLTVL.

This clone has only one observation. The chain carries TRBV5-6 and TRBJ1-4, with no clear D. The CDR3 sequence is 18 residues long. Germline CDR1 SGHDT, CDR2 YYEEEE. The V end was cut by 0 bases, the J end by 2 bases, with 17 bases between. In DNA, the CDR3 is TGTGCCAGCAGCTTGGGGGCACGGGGTAGCGGCACTAATGAAAAACTGTTTTTT. Translating it yields CASSLGARGSGTNEKLFF.

The V call is TRBV7-2, the J call TRBJ2-2; TRBD2 matches 14 bases. Trimming at V came to 5 bases and at J to 3 bases, leaving 8 bases not matched to a gene. This CDR3 is 18 amino acids long. CDR1 and CDR2 (germline): SGHTA, FQGNSA. CDR3 sequence reads: CASSPWGLAGDHTGELFF. As DNA, the CDR3 is TGTGCCAGCAGCCCGTGGGGACTAGCGGGAGATCACACCGGGGAGCTGTTTTTT. Combining the CDR3 with reference TRBV7-2 and TRBJ2-2 gives the whole variable domain GAGVSQSPSNKVTEKGKDVELRCDPISGHTALYWYRQSLGQGLEFLIYFQGNSAPDKSGLPSDRFSAERTGGSVSTLTIQRTQQEDSAVYLCASSPWGLAGDHTGELFFGEGSRLTVL.

The chain couples TRBV5-1 to TRBJ1-1; D is uncertain. The length of the CDR3 is 15 residues. Looked up from germline, CDR1 is SGHRS and CDR2 is YFSETQ. Trimming removed 1 base from V and 3 bases from J, with 13 bases in between. In nucleotides, the CDR3 is TGCGCCAGCAGCTTGACGGGTCAGGCTGACACTGAAGCTTTCTTT. Encoded protein: CASSLTGQADTEAFF.

In its sample, this clone was seen once. The chain's CDR3 is CASSLSGPWAEQYF. The DNA for the CDR3 is TGTGCCAGCAGCTTAAGTGGTCCCTGGGCCGAGCAGTACTTC. The rearrangement uses TRBV7-6 and TRBJ2-7; D not resolved. Germline-derived CDR1 and CDR2 are SGHVS and FNYEAQ. Trimming stripped 2 bases from V and 6 bases from J, with 14 bases between. This CDR3 region has 14 residues.

V and J are TRBV7-2 and TRBJ2-1, with 8 bases matching TRBD2. The germline gives CDR1 SGHTA, CDR2 FQGNSA. The CDR3 runs to 16 residues. V dropped 1 base and J dropped 7; count of bases not matched to a gene: 9. The CDR3: CASSLGPGGPRNEQFF. For the CDR3, the DNA is TGTGCCAGCAGCTTAGGGCCGGGAGGGCCGCGGAATGAGCAGTTCTTC.

To note about this clone: Other DNA variants within this sample encode the same CDR3. The J gene is TRBJ2-3, the V gene TRBV10-3, with 11 bases that match TRBD2. This CDR3 contains 16 residues. V lost 6 bases to trimming and J lost 0 bases; unmatched junction nucleotides: 5. CDR1 is ENHRY and CDR2 is SYGVKD in the germline V gene. CDR3 sequence: CAISEGTSGSTDTQYF. As DNA, the CDR3 is TGTGCCATCAGCGAGGGGACTAGCGGTAGCACAGATACGCAGTATTTT.

J is TRBJ2-1 and V is TRBV20-1, with D hard to call. The CDR3 runs 10 residues. Germline V gives CDR1 DFQATT, CDR2 SNEGSKA (reference sequence). The V end was cut by 5 bases, the J end by 12 bases, with 11 bases between. CDR3 sequence: CSALSGGQFF. The CDR3 DNA is TGCAGTGCTCTCTCGGGCGGGCAGTTCTTC.